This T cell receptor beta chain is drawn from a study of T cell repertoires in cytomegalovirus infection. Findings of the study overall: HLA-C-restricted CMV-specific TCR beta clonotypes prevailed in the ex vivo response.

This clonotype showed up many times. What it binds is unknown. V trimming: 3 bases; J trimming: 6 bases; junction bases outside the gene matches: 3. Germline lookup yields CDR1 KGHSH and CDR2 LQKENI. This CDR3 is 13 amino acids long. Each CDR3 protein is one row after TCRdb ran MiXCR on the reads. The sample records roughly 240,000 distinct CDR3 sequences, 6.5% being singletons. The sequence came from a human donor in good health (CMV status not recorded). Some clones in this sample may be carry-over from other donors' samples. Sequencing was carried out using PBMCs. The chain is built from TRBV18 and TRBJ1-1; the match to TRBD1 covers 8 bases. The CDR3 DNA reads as TGTGCCAGCTCACCGCTACAGGGGGCTGAAGCTTTCTTT. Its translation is CASSPLQGAEAFF.